Presented here are 10 T cell receptor beta chains from one specimen sequenced in a study of cytomegalovirus exposure and HLA in healthy donors. The PCR ran on 60 Vbeta and 13 Jbeta primers. Assay used: immunoSEQ multiplex PCR; TCRdb lists only in-frame clones, some missing. The table lists about 110,000 clones, roughly 76% of them singletons. Sequencing was done on a sample of PBMCs. The receptors shown here come from a young man in good health and CMV-seronegative.

The chain links TRBV13 to TRBJ2-7, with 9 bases fitting TRBD1. V trimming: 3 bases; J trimming: 4 bases; junction bases outside the gene matches: 4. The germline V gene has CDR1 PRHDT and CDR2 FYEKMQ (reference sequence). The CDR3 runs to 14 residues. The CDR3 DNA sequence: TGTGCCAGCAGCTTGGGACAGGGCAAGTACGAGCAGTACTTC. Protein: CASSLGQGKYEQYF. Full variable domain (outside the CDR3, taken from reference TRBV13 and TRBJ2-7): AAGVIQSPRHLIKEKRETATLKCYPIPRHDTVYWYQQGPGQDPQFLISFYEKMQSDKGSIPDRFSAQQFSDYHSELNMSSLELGDSALYFCASSLGQGKYEQYFGPGTRLTVT.

This chain joins TRBV2 and TRBJ1-2; a weak D match, TRBD1 (5 bases). Germline CDR1 is SNHLY and CDR2 is FYNNEI. The CDR3 has 18 residues. Trimming removed 3 bases at V and 7 bases at J, with 27 bases between. Here the CDR3 reads CASSERGTSLNWIRGYTF. CDR3 DNA: TGTGCCAGCAGTGAGCGGGGGACGAGTCTCAACTGGATCCGTGGCTACACCTTC.

The chain employs TRBV7-6 and TRBJ2-5, with 11 bases identical to TRBD2. In germline, CDR1 is SGHVS, CDR2 FNYEAQ. Trimming took 1 base from V and 5 from J; bases not matched to a gene: 18. The CDR3 contains 20 residues. CDR3 sequence (DNA): TGTGCCAGCAGCTTAGGGAGCTCTAGCGGGGGGCCGCCAATGTTTGAGACCCAGTACTTC. Its translation is CASSLGSSSGGPPMFETQYF.

This clone was detected a few times. The rearrangement joins TRBV5-1 to TRBJ1-1; no definite D call. V lost 1 base and J lost 0, with 13 bases in between. Germline V gene sequence: CDR1 SGHRS, CDR2 YFSETQ. The CDR3 extends over 16 amino acids. The CDR3 is CASSLKQFNLNTEAFF. DNA of the CDR3: TGCGCCAGCAGCTTGAAACAGTTCAACCTGAACACTGAAGCTTTCTTT.

This chain links TRBV19 with TRBJ2-3; TRBD1 matches at 7 bases. Germline CDR1 reads LNHDA; CDR2 reads SQIVND (reference sequence). J lost 5 bases, V lost 7 bases, and 6 bases had no gene match. This CDR3 is 13 amino acids long. Written as DNA, the CDR3 is TGTGCCAGTACCATACAGGGGAGAGATACGCAGTATTTT. Protein product: CASTIQGRDTQYF.

The CDR3 DNA reads TGCGCCAGCAGCCAAGATACGGGTGCCGGGGAGCTGTTTTTT. It is translated as CASSQDTGAGELFF. This chain joins TRBV4-3 and TRBJ2-2; no clear D. Deletions cut 0 bases from V and 6 bases from J, with 8 bases between. CDR1 and CDR2 from the germline V gene are LGHNA and YSLEER. The CDR3 has 14 amino acids.

V gene TRBV9 combines with J gene TRBJ2-7, with TRBD1 matching 7 bases. The CDR3 is made up of 12 amino acids. Germline trimming cut 4 bases from V and 6 bases from J; bases unmatched to any gene: 4. CDR1 and CDR2 (germline): SGDLS, YYNGEE. CDR3: CASSPTGREQYF. The CDR3 nucleotides read TGTGCCAGCAGCCCGACAGGGCGCGAGCAGTACTTC.

This chain links TRBV19 with TRBJ2-6; D perhaps matches TRBD1 (6 bases). V lost 0 bases to trimming and J lost 0 bases, with 15 bases between them. In germline, CDR1 is LNHDA, CDR2 SQIVND (reference sequence). This CDR3 is 19 amino acids long. DNA for the CDR3: TGTGCCAGTAGTATAGATCGGAGACAGGTCAGCTCTGGGGCCAACGTCCTGACTTTC. It yields the protein CASSIDRRQVSSGANVLTF.

The chain couples TRBV19 to TRBJ2-6; no reliable D call. Germline lookup yields CDR1 LNHDA and CDR2 SQIVND (reference sequence). The CDR3 sequence is 16 residues long. V was trimmed by 0 bases and J by 2 bases, leaving 8 bases between them. CDR3: CASSIDPGTGANVLTF. The CDR3 DNA sequence: TGTGCCAGTAGTATAGATCCGGGTACTGGGGCCAACGTCCTGACTTTC.

The rearrangement joins TRBV4-2 to TRBJ2-7, with 8 bases aligning to TRBD1. The CDR3 totals 15 residues. Germline assignment: CDR1 LGHNA and CDR2 YNFKEQ. Trimming at V came to 5 bases and at J to 4 bases, leaving 10 bases not matched to a gene. The chain's CDR3 is CASSESTGGLYEQYF. The CDR3, as DNA: TGTGCCAGCAGCGAGTCCACAGGGGGGCTATACGAGCAGTACTTC.